A single sample is the source of the 14 T cell receptor beta chains below, sequenced in a study of cytomegalovirus exposure and HLA in healthy donors. In the PCR, 60 Vbeta and 13 Jbeta primers were used. Repertoires were generated with immunoSEQ multiplex PCR, while TCRdb's copy carries only in-frame clones and drops some. Seen here are around 180,000 clones, roughly 81% observed once, and the top ten hold 4.8%. Sequenced material: PBMCs. These receptors were obtained from a girl aged 10 to 17 in good health and CMV-seropositive.

The rearrangement joins TRBV9 to TRBJ1-2; D might be TRBD1 (5 bases). CDR1 is SGDLS, CDR2 YYNGEE, per germline. The V end was cut by 2 bases, the J end by 8 bases, with 10 bases between. The CDR3 is 12 amino acids. DNA of the CDR3: TGTGCCAGCAGCGTTACAGGCCTCGGCTACACCTTC. Translated, it gives CASSVTGLGYTF.

This chain uses TRBV6-1 with TRBJ1-1, with TRBD1 matching over 9 bases. Unmatched junction bases numbered 11, after V lost 7 bases and J lost 5 bases. CDR3 length: 15 amino acids. Germline-derived CDR1 and CDR2 are MNHNS and SASEGT. The CDR3 loop reads CASTKAQGARTEAFF. The CDR3 DNA reads TGTGCCAGCACTAAGGCACAGGGGGCAAGGACTGAAGCTTTCTTT.

The V call is TRBV5-1, the J call TRBJ1-1; 8 nucleotides line up with TRBD1. There are 15 residues in the CDR3. The germline V gene encodes CDR1 SGHRS and CDR2 YFSETQ. J lost 4 bases, V lost 4 bases, and 9 bases had no gene match. In nucleotides, the CDR3 is TGCGCCAGCAGCGAACGAACAGGGGGAACCACTGAAGCTTTCTTT. It is translated as CASSERTGGTTEAFF.

This clone was observed a single time. The V gene is TRBV15, the J gene TRBJ1-1; 7 bases map to TRBD1. Looked up from germline, CDR1 is LNHNV and CDR2 is YYDKDF (reference sequence). The length of the CDR3 is 16 residues. V shed 1 base and J 5 bases; nucleotides not matched to a gene: 10. DNA for the CDR3: TGTGCCACCAGCAGAGGGGGGGACAGAAGAGGTACTGAAGCTTTCTTT. It encodes CATSRGGDRRGTEAFF.

The V and J genes are TRBV5-1 and TRBJ2-7; 10 positions match TRBD2. The CDR3 covers 17 residues. V lost 4 bases, J lost 2 bases, and 12 bases stayed unmatched. The germline V gene has CDR1 SGHRS and CDR2 YFSETQ. The chain's CDR3 is CASSLGSSGGQAYEQYF. The CDR3 nucleotides are TGCGCCAGCAGCCTTGGTTCTAGCGGGGGCCAAGCCTACGAGCAGTACTTC.

This clone was seen only a few times. The chain recombines TRBV6-6 with TRBJ2-7; 9 nucleotides line up with TRBD1. CDR1 and CDR2 (germline): MNHNY, SVGAGI (reference sequence). With V trimmed by 2 bases and J by 3 bases, 5 bases remained unmatched. The CDR3 has 15 residues. The CDR3 DNA sequence: TGTGCCAGCAGTTACGGGGACAGGGAGAACTACGAGCAGTACTTC. It yields the protein CASSYGDRENYEQYF.

The CDR3 region has the DNA TGCGCCAGCCAACCTGAGCGCAGGGCCACCTACGAGCAGTACTTC. The encoded protein is CASQPERRATYEQYF. V is TRBV5-1 and J is TRBJ2-7; tentative D call: TRBD1 (5 bases). The V end was cut by 7 bases, the J end by 2 bases, with 19 bases between. CDR3 length: 15 amino acids. Looked up from germline, CDR1 is SGHRS and CDR2 is YFSETQ.

CDR3 bases: TGTGCCACCAGCAGAGGGACAGGTACGAACACTGAAGCTTTCTTT. Translated: CATSRGTGTNTEAFF. The genes are TRBV15 and TRBJ1-1; 7 nucleotides align to TRBD1. Germline CDR1 LNHNV, CDR2 YYDKDF (reference sequence). Trimming removed 1 base from V and 1 base from J; junction bases left unmatched: 3. The length of the CDR3 is 15 residues.

This sequence joins TRBV19 and TRBJ2-5; 11 bases align to TRBD2. V dropped 4 bases and J dropped 2; count of bases not matched to a gene: 9. The V gene's germline CDR1 is LNHDA and CDR2 SQIVND (reference sequence). The CDR3 consists of 17 residues. CDR3 in DNA: TGTGCCAGTAGTACGAAAGAGGGACTAGCGGATCAAGAGACCCAGTACTTC. Its translation: CASSTKEGLADQETQYF. The variable domain in full, with the rest retrieved from reference TRBV19 and TRBJ2-5, is DGGITQSPKYLFRKEGQNVTLSCEQNLNHDAMYWYRQDPGQGLRLIYYSQIVNDFQKGDIAEGYSVSREKKESFPLTVTSAQKNPTAFYLCASSTKEGLADQETQYFGPGTRLLVL.

The chain combines TRBV13 with TRBJ1-2; D is possibly TRBD1 (5 bases). CDR3 length equals 13 residues. The germline gives CDR1 PRHDT, CDR2 FYEKMQ (reference sequence). Trimming left V 6 bases short and J 4 bases short, with 12 bases between. This chain's CDR3 is CASRWGAVYGYTF. The CDR3 nucleotides are TGTGCCAGCAGATGGGGCGCGGTCTATGGCTACACCTTC.

The gene calls are TRBV6-5 and TRBJ2-1, with D possibly TRBD1 on 6 matching bases. Germline values: CDR1 MNHEY, CDR2 SVGAGI. Trimming left V 4 bases short and J 4 bases short, with 11 bases between. This CDR3 region has 14 residues. This chain's CDR3 is CASSSYQGYNEQFF. CDR3 nucleotide sequence: TGTGCCAGCAGTTCCTATCAGGGGTACAATGAGCAGTTCTTC.

The chain combines TRBV6-1 with TRBJ1-2; D perhaps matches TRBD1 (5 bases). CDR1 is MNHNS and CDR2 is SASEGT in the germline V gene. Trimming left V 5 bases short and J 1 base short, with 11 bases between. CDR3 size: 14 residues. The DNA of the CDR3 is TGTGCCAGCAGTTGGGGGGTCTTTAACTATGGCTACACCTTC. The encoded protein is CASSWGVFNYGYTF.

In its sample, this clone was seen once. The chain uses TRBV7-6 and TRBJ2-3, with D perhaps TRBD1 (5 bases). This CDR3 is built from 15 residues. V shed 2 bases and J shed 0 bases, with 9 bases lying between them. The germline V gene has CDR1 SGHVS and CDR2 FNYEAQ. The CDR3 region is CASSLNRRSTDTQYF. CDR3 sequence (DNA): TGTGCCAGCAGCTTAAACAGGCGGAGCACAGATACGCAGTATTTT.

This clone was detected a few times. The chain has TRBV6-1 and TRBJ1-6; no reliable D call. CDR1 and CDR2 (germline): MNHNS, SASEGT. With 8 bases removed from V and 3 bases from J, the gap between germline ends came to 5 bases. The CDR3 loop spans 12 amino acids. CDR3 coding DNA: TGTGCCAGCCTAGACTATAATTCACCCCTCCACTTT. It yields the protein CASLDYNSPLHF.